This passage covers 9 T cell receptor beta chains from one sample sequenced in a study of T cell changes during pregnancy in multiple sclerosis (dated by TCRdb to the late 2010s). The library came from the immunoSEQ multiplex PCR assay. TCRdb retrieved this table from immuneACCESS and kept in-frame rearrangements only. Not all clones are present; in checked studies, unresolved V genes account for under half, and no reason is known for the remainder. The sample table records tens of thousands of clones; around 94% of these occur just once. Roughly 0.58% of the sample lies in the top ten. The sequences come from CD4+ T cells from peripheral blood mononuclear cells, collected in the second trimester of pregnancy. The receptors were gathered from a female donor with multiple sclerosis, enrolled in a pregnancy study.

The rearrangement uses TRBV9 and TRBJ1-4; 8 nucleotides line up with TRBD1. CDR1 is SGDLS, CDR2 YYNGEE, per germline. CDR3 length: 15 amino acids. Trimming at V came to 3 bases and at J to 5 bases, leaving 6 bases not matched to a gene. The CDR3 DNA reads TGTGCCAGCAGCGCCAGGACAGGGACAAATGAAAAACTGTTTTTT. Translated: CASSARTGTNEKLFF.

The CDR3 DNA sequence: TGTGCCAGCAGCACTCGGACAGGCTCCTACGAGCAGTACTTC. Its translation is CASSTRTGSYEQYF. The chain carries TRBV7-2 and TRBJ2-7, with 7 positions matching TRBD1. V shed 5 bases and J 0 bases; nucleotides not matched to a gene: 4. The CDR3 length is 14 residues. Germline CDR1 reads SGHTA; CDR2 reads FQGNSA.

The chain combines TRBV6-5 with TRBJ1-1, with D maybe TRBD1 (5 bases). CDR1 and CDR2 (germline): MNHEY, SVGAGI. The CDR3 is 11 residues long. V lost 2 bases and J 10 bases, leaving 8 bases between the germline ends. The CDR3, as DNA: TGTGCCAGCAGTTACAAGGGGCGAGCTTTCTTT. The encoded protein is CASSYKGRAFF.

This clone was found once. The chain couples TRBV5-5 to TRBJ1-2, with D possibly being TRBD1 (6 bases). Per the germline V gene, CDR1 is SGHKS and CDR2 is YYEKEE (reference sequence). Trimming removed 1 base at V and 5 bases at J, with 15 bases between. This CDR3 contains 15 residues. The CDR3 here is CASSLQGTWSYGYTF. For the CDR3, the DNA is TGTGCCAGCAGCTTGCAGGGGACATGGTCGTATGGCTACACCTTC. Drawing the rest from reference TRBV5-5 and TRBJ1-2, the complete variable domain is DAGVTQSPTHLIKTRGQQVTLRCSPISGHKSVSWYQQVLGQGPQFIFQYYEKEERGRGNFPDRFSARQFPNYSSELNVNALLLGDSALYLCASSLQGTWSYGYTFGSGTRLTVV.

The chain is built from TRBV29-1 and TRBJ2-7; 9 bases align to TRBD1. This CDR3 spans 13 amino acids. After removal of 7 bases from V and 4 bases from J, the junction contained 8 bases not matched to a gene. CDR1 is SQVTM and CDR2 is ANQGSEA in the germline V gene. The CDR3: CSAYQGQGYEQYF. In nucleotides, the CDR3 is TGCAGCGCCTACCAGGGACAGGGATACGAGCAGTACTTC.

This chain links TRBV19 with TRBJ1-3; unclear D gene. The CDR3 has 18 residues. The germline V gene encodes CDR1 LNHDA and CDR2 SQIVND (reference sequence). The ends were cut back, 2 bases at V and 0 bases at J, with 17 bases in the middle. The CDR3 protein is CASSITSGRLSSGNTIYF. The CDR3 DNA reads TGTGCCAGTAGTATAACTAGCGGACGGCTGAGCTCTGGAAACACCATATATTTT. The entire variable domain, with the rest obtained from reference TRBV19 and TRBJ1-3, is as follows: DGGITQSPKYLFRKEGQNVTLSCEQNLNHDAMYWYRQDPGQGLRLIYYSQIVNDFQKGDIAEGYSVSREKKESFPLTVTSAQKNPTAFYLCASSITSGRLSSGNTIYFGEGSWLTVV.

The genes are TRBV27 and TRBJ1-2; TRBD1 matches 8 bases. The CDR3 runs 12 residues. V was clipped by 8 bases and J by 5 bases; unmatched bases: 4. Germline V gene sequence: CDR1 MNHEY, CDR2 SMNVEV (reference sequence). The CDR3 loop is CASGDRMYGYTF. Written as DNA, the CDR3 is TGTGCCAGCGGGGACAGGATGTATGGCTACACCTTC.

This chain uses TRBV5-1 with TRBJ1-2; 9 bases align to TRBD1. From germline, CDR1 is SGHRS and CDR2 YFSETQ. There are 13 residues in the CDR3. V was pared by 4 bases and J by 7 bases, with 5 bases of the junction left unmatched. The CDR3 sequence is CASSPATGGGYTF. The CDR3, as DNA: TGCGCCAGCAGCCCAGCGACAGGGGGTGGCTACACCTTC.

Of note for this clone: The sample contains more than one DNA sequence encoding this CDR3. This rearrangement joins TRBV9 to TRBJ1-1; no clear D gene. The CDR3 extends over 13 amino acids. Per germline, CDR1 SGDLS and CDR2 YYNGEE. V was pared by 0 bases and J by 1 base, with 4 bases between. CDR3 coding DNA: TGTGCCAGCAGCGTAGCGGGGAACACTGAAGCTTTCTTT. Residues: CASSVAGNTEAFF.